In its sample, the clone carrying this T cell receptor beta chain was seen many times. Its antigen is undetermined. This sample stems from a study of blood T cells in healthy people across ages. Study as a whole: Capture via template switching afforded approximately one barcoded beta molecule per two T cells. Study-wide findings and caveats: The long-lived group displayed more naive CD4+ cells, plus higher diversity, than the aged donors did. PBMCs were not sorted, which prevented a conclusive comparison of naive versus antigen-experienced cells.

The CDR3 is made up of 15 amino acids. Trimming shortened V by 0 bases and J by 3 bases, and 7 bases separated the two germline ends. CDR1 SGDLS and CDR2 YYNGEE come from the germline V gene. Per sample, a minimum of 7 million PBMCs were isolated. Through a sample-barcoded 5' primer and a J-beta primer mix, a second PCR was run for about 6 to 11 cycles. MiXCR, run by TCRdb on the 5' RACE reads, gives a single entry per CDR3 protein. The table includes about 650,000 distinct CDR3 sequences, 32% detected once. The chain combines TRBV9 with TRBJ2-6; the D gene could be TRBD1 or TRBD2 (5 bases each). Sequencing input: blood. The sequence was obtained from a woman older than 75 in good health. The CDR3 bases are TGTGCCAGCAGCGTAGGGGGACGTGGGGCCAACGTCCTGACTTTC. Amino acids: CASSVGGRGANVLTF.